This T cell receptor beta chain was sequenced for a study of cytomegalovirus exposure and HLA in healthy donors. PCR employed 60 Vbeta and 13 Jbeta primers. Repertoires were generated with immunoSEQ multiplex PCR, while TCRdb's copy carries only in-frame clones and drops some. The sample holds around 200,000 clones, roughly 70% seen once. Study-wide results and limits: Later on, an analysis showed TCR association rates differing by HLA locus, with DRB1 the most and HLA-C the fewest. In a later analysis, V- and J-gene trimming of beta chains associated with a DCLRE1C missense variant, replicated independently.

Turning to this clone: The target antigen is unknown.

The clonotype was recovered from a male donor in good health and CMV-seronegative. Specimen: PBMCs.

The CDR3: CASSFGRGYTEAFF. The CDR3 coding sequence is TGTGCCAGCAGTTTCGGCAGGGGGTACACTGAAGCTTTCTTT. The gene calls are TRBV28 and TRBJ1-1; the match to TRBD1 covers 7 bases. This CDR3 contains 14 residues. Germline loops: CDR1 MDHEN, CDR2 SYDVKM. V dropped 3 bases and J dropped 3; count of bases not matched to a gene: 4.